This is a list of T cell receptor beta chains from one sample in a study of cytomegalovirus exposure and HLA in healthy donors. TCRdb keeps only in-frame clones here, not all; method: immunoSEQ multiplex PCR. The sample includes around 140,000 clones, around nine tenths of them seen just once. Sequences were obtained from PBMCs. The origin of the receptors is a woman younger than 45 in good health and CMV-seronegative. The CDR3 runs from the conserved cysteine through the conserved F or W. The order of the fields is V gene, CDR3 length, clone size, J gene, D gene, CDR3 protein, CDR3 DNA. The D gene is left open where the match is weak. Some rows have no size entry. The others give once, few or many, or a class for an expanded clone.

TRBV4-1	18	few	TRBJ1-6	TRBD1	CASRESELQGAFGSPLHF	TGCGCCAGCAGGGAATCCGAATTACAGGGGGCTTTTGGTTCACCCCTCCACTTT
TRBV6-5	13	-	TRBJ1-2	-	CASSYRGGYGYPF	TGTGCCAGCAGTTACAGGGGCGGCTATGGCTACCCCTTC
TRBV18	17	-	TRBJ2-7	TRBD1	CASSPFVGTGAPYEQYF	TGTGCCAGCTCACCATTCGTCGGGACAGGGGCGCCCTACGAGCAGTACTTC
TRBV18	13	-	TRBJ1-1	-	CASSGGGRTEAFF	TGTGCCAGCTCAGGGGGGGGGCGGACTGAAGCTTTCTTT
TRBV9	15	once	TRBJ1-2	-	CASSVGGGTNYGYTF	TGTGCCAGCAGCGTAGGGGGAGGGACTAACTATGGCTACACCTTC
TRBV11-2	15	-	TRBJ1-2	TRBD1	CASSSPFDRVTGYTF	TGTGCCAGCAGCTCACCGTTCGACAGGGTGACCGGCTACACCTTC
TRBV19	14	-	TRBJ1-1	-	CASSRTELNTEAFF	TGTGCCAGTAGTCGGACAGAACTGAACACTGAAGCTTTCTTT
TRBV30	14	-	TRBJ2-7	TRBD1	CAWSVETGGNEQYF	TGTGCCTGGAGTGTAGAGACAGGGGGGAACGAGCAGTACTTC
TRBV19	12	-	TRBJ1-1	-	CASSMGGLEAFF	TGTGCCAGTAGTATGGGGGGTCTTGAAGCTTTCTTT
TRBV19	14	-	TRBJ1-2	-	CASSIGRGDYGYTF	TGTGCCAGTAGTATCGGTCGGGGGGACTATGGCTACACCTTC
TRBV7-2	14	-	TRBJ1-1	TRBD1	CASSLELPGGIAFF	TGTGCCAGCAGCTTAGAATTGCCAGGGGGTATAGCTTTCTTT
TRBV5-6	14	once	TRBJ2-3	TRBD2	CASSLAGGADTQYF	TGTGCCAGCAGCTTGGCGGGGGGGGCAGATACGCAGTATTTT
TRBV19	16	-	TRBJ2-1	TRBD2	CASSTRTSGRMGEQFF	TGTGCCAGTAGTACTCGGACTAGCGGGAGAATGGGTGAGCAGTTCTTC
TRBV7-9	15	-	TRBJ1-4	-	CASSSPTGDNEKLFF	TGTGCCAGCAGCAGCCCGACGGGAGATAATGAAAAACTGTTTTTT
TRBV7-6	13	once	TRBJ1-5	-	CASSRGPGQPQHF	TGTGCCAGCAGCCGAGGTCCGGGGCAGCCCCAGCATTTT
TRBV5-6	16	-	TRBJ2-1	TRBD1	CASSLADRAAYNEQFF	TGTGCCAGCAGCTTGGCCGACAGGGCGGCCTACAATGAGCAGTTCTTC